This passage covers 4 T cell receptor beta chains from one sample sequenced in a study of CD8 T cells in Susac syndrome. It was with random hexamers that roughly 0.45 to 1 ug RNA was reverse transcribed. TCRdb used MiXCR to reprocess the immunoSEQ multiplex PCR reads, holding one entry per CDR3 protein. The sample gives more than 95,000 distinct CDR3 sequences, approximately 93% of which show up once; roughly 0.3% is in the top ten. Material for sequencing was CD8+ T cells from PBMCs. The receptor source for this set is a human donor with multiple sclerosis.

The gene calls are TRBV9 and TRBJ1-5, with 9 bases matching TRBD1. This CDR3 contains 15 residues. V lost 6 bases to trimming and J lost 4 bases; unmatched junction nucleotides: 8. From germline, CDR1 is SGDLS and CDR2 YYNGEE. CDR3 loop: CASNEGGQGNQPQHF. Written as DNA, the CDR3 is TGTGCCAGCAATGAAGGGGGACAGGGTAATCAGCCCCAGCATTTT. Filled out from reference TRBV9 and TRBJ1-5, the complete variable domain reads DSGVTQTPKHLITATGQRVTLRCSPRSGDLSVYWYQQSLDQGLQFLIQYYNGEERAKGNILERFSAQQFPDLHSELNLSSLELGDSALYFCASNEGGQGNQPQHFGDGTRLSIL.

The J gene is TRBJ2-5, the V gene TRBV4-1, with D hard to call. The V and J ends lost 0 bases and 5 bases respectively, with 10 bases between them. The CDR3 has 14 residues. Looked up from germline, CDR1 is MGHRA and CDR2 is YSYEKL. CDR3 bases: TGCGCCAGCAGCCAAGAGAAGTCCGGGGAGACCCAGTACTTC. It specifies CASSQEKSGETQYF.

The V call is TRBV4-1, the J call TRBJ2-1; D possibly corresponds to TRBD2 (6 bases). Germline V gives CDR1 MGHRA, CDR2 YSYEKL. Trimming took off 1 base at V and 2 bases at J, with 9 bases between the two ends. The CDR3 has 15 amino acids. DNA of the CDR3: TGCGCCAGCAGCCAAGTTGGAGGGACCTACAATGAGCAGTTCTTC. It encodes CASSQVGGTYNEQFF.

With regard to this clonotype: Germline and junction disagree at one end, which may indicate a read error. The chain carries TRBV7-9 and TRBJ2-5, with no clear D. Germline loops: CDR1 SEHNR, CDR2 FQNEAQ (reference sequence). The CDR3 loop spans 11 amino acids. CDR3 region: CASSLGPQWDF. The CDR3, as DNA: TGTGCCAGCAGCTTAGGACCCCAATGGGACTTC.